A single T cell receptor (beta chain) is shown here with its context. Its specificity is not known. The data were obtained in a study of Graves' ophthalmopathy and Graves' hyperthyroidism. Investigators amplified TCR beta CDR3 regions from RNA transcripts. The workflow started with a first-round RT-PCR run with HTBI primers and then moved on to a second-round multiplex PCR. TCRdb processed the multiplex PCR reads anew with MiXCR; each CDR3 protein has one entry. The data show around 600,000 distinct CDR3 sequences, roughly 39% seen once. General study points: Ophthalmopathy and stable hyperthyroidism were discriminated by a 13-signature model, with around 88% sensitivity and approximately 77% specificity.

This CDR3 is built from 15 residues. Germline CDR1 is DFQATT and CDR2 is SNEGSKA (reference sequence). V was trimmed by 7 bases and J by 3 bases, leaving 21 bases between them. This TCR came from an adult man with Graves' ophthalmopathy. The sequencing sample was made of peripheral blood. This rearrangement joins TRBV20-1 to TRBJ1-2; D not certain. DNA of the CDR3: TGCAGTGTTTCGAAAACCGGGGAGGAGGACTATGGCTACACCTTC. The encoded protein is CSVSKTGEEDYGYTF.